The source of this T cell receptor beta chain is a study of T cells in Graves' hyperthyroidism and ophthalmopathy. Study-wide findings and caveats: Stable hyperthyroidism and ophthalmopathy were separated using 13 V-J signatures. Appearing also in blood were most of the thyroid clonotypes expanded above 0.001.

In making diagnoses, clinical symptoms, serum thyroxine and TRAb, thyroid ultrasound and orbital computed tomography were all used. On this clonotype itself: Its antigen is as yet unknown.

There were TCR beta CDR3 regions amplified from RNA transcripts. A first-round RT-PCR of the TCR CDR3 used the HTBI primer set. TCRdb used MiXCR to reprocess the multiplex PCR reads, holding one entry per CDR3 protein. The table shows about 360,000 distinct CDR3 sequences, with less than 20% occurring only once. This CDR3 is 18 amino acids long. The V and J ends lost 0 bases and 5 bases, in that order; junction bases with no gene match: 8. Per germline, CDR1 MNHEY and CDR2 SVGEGT. Material for sequencing was blood. The rearrangement uses TRBV6-2 or TRBV6-3 and TRBJ2-7; TRBD2 aligns across 15 bases. This receptor was taken from a woman younger than 30 with Graves' hyperthyroidism that later progressed to Graves' ophthalmopathy. In DNA form, the CDR3 reads TGTGCCAGCAGTTACTCGAGGACTAGCGGGAGGGCCGGGGACGAGCAGTACTTC. Its translation: CASSYSRTSGRAGDEQYF.